This T cell receptor beta chain was captured in a study of OX40 agonist ivuxolimab in advanced cancers. Findings and limits, study-wide: More expanded clones were seen, on average, in CD8+ T cells than in CD4+.

With 1 base clipped from V and 4 bases from J, the junction kept 7 bases outside the gene matches. The CDR3 loop spans 17 amino acids. CDR1 and CDR2 (germline): KGHSH, LQKENI. Clones were sequenced by immunoSEQ multiplex PCR, and TCRdb holds only the in-frame ones, with some missing. This table has about 73,000 clones, approximately 90% appearing once. As to this clone: Its antigen is not identified.

Specimen: CD4+ or CD8+ T cells sorted from blood, collected in a trial of the OX40 agonist ivuxolimab. The chain couples TRBV18 to TRBJ2-2, with 9 bases matching TRBD2. The source is an adult with an advanced solid tumor such as melanoma, head and neck, liver or kidney cancer. The CDR3 loop is CASSPQRGAAVTGELFF. The CDR3 DNA is TGTGCCAGCTCACCACAGCGGGGGGCGGCGGTCACCGGGGAGCTGTTTTTT.